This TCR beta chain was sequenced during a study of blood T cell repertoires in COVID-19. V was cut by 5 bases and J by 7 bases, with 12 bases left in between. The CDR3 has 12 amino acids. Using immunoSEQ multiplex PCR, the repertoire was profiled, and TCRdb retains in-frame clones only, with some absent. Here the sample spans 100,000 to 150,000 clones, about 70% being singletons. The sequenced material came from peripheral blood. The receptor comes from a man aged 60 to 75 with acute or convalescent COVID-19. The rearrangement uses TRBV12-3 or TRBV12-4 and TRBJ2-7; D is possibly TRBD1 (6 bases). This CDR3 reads CASSRQVEEQYF. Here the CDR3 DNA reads TGTGCCAGCAGTAGACAGGTGGAAGAGCAGTACTTC.